This T cell receptor beta chain was identified during a study of blood T cell repertoires in COVID-19. Study in general: T cells, B-cell-depleted T cells, or PBMCs supplied cDNA or gDNA.

TCRdb's table, derived via immunoSEQ multiplex PCR, lists solely in-frame clones and lacks some. The sample includes about 63,000 clones, 87% of them seen just once. The CDR3 is made up of 14 amino acids. CDR1 is SQVTM and CDR2 is ANQGSEA in the germline V gene. V trimming: 7 bases; J trimming: 7 bases; junction bases outside the gene matches: 8. The chain is built from TRBV29-1 and TRBJ2-2; TRBD1 agrees at 11 bases. Sample: peripheral blood. The TCR comes from a man in his fifties or sixties with active COVID-19. CDR3 DNA sequence: TGCAGCGCTTTCGGACAGGGGGCGTTCGGGGAGCTGTTTTTT. Amino acids: CSAFGQGAFGELFF.